Below, one TCR beta chain is given with its context. Assay: immunoSEQ multiplex PCR; the TCRdb copy retains only in-frame clones and omits some. Counted here are about 43,000 clones, approximately 90% occurring once; the ten biggest clones make up approximately 8.9%. The source of the sample is a study of blood T cell repertoires in COVID-19. Overall study: The cDNA or gDNA used as material had been derived from T cells, B-cell-depleted T cells, or PBMCs.

The V gene lost 9 bases and the J gene lost 9 bases, with 14 bases spanning the gap. This CDR3 is built from 11 residues. The receptor comes from a woman older than 75 with active COVID-19. The chain has TRBV12-3 or TRBV12-4 and TRBJ2-5; D is possibly TRBD2 (6 bases). The material sequenced was peripheral blood. CDR3 amino acids: CASSEGTAQYF. DNA for the CDR3: TGTGCCAGTTCGGAGGGGACGGCCCAGTACTTC.